Described below is a single T cell receptor beta chain sequence and its context. The source of the sample is a study of CD8+ T cells in alopecia areata. The J segment lost 5 bases and the V segment lost 5 bases, leaving 15 bases of the junction unmatched. Germline CDR1 MNHEY, CDR2 SMNVEV (reference sequence). This CDR3 is 16 amino acids long. RNA extraction and reverse transcription yielded cDNA as sequencing template. Here immunoSEQ multiplex PCR was the method, and the copy in TCRdb shows in-frame clones only, minus some. The table lists 80,000 to 100,000 clones, roughly two fifths of them singletons.

This sequence was found in a human donor with alopecia areata. The chain uses TRBV27 and TRBJ2-7, with TRBD2 identical over 7 bases. Sample: CD4+ T cells sorted from blood. This chain's CDR3 is CASSPLGGRPRDEQYF. In DNA form, the CDR3 reads TGTGCCAGCAGTCCCCTCGGCGGGAGACCCAGGGACGAGCAGTACTTC.